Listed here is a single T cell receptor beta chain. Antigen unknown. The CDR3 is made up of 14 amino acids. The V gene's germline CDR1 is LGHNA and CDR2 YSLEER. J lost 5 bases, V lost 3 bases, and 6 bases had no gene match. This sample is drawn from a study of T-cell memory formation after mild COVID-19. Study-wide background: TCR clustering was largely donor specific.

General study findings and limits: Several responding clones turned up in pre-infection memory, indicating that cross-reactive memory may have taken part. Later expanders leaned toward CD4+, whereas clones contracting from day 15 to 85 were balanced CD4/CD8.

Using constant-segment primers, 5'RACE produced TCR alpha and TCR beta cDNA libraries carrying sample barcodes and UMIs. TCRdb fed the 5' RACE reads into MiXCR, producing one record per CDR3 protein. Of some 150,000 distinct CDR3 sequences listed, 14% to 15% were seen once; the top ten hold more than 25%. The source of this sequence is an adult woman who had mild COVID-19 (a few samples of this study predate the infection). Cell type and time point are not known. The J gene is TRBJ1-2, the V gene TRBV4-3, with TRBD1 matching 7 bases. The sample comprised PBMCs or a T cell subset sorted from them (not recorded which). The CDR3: CASSHRQGGYGYTF. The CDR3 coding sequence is TGCGCCAGCAGCCACCGACAGGGAGGGTATGGCTACACCTTC.